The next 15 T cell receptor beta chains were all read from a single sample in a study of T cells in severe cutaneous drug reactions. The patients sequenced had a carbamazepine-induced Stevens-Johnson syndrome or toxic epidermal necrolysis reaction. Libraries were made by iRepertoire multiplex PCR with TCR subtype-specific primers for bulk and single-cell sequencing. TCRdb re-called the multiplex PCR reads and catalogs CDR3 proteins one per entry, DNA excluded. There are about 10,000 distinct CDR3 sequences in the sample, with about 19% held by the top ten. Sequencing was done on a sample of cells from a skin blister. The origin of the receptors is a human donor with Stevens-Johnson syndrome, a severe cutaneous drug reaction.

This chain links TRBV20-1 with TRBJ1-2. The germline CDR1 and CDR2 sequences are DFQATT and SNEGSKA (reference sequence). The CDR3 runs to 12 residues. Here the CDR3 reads CSPKRSNYGYTF.

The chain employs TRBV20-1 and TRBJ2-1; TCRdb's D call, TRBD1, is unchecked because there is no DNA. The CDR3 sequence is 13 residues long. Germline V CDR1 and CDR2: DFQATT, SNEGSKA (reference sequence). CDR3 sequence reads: CSATRDPVGEQFF.

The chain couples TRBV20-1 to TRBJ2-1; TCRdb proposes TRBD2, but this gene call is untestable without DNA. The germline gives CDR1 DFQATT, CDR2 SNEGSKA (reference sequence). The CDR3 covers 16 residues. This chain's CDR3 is CSARDRTSGNYNEQFF.

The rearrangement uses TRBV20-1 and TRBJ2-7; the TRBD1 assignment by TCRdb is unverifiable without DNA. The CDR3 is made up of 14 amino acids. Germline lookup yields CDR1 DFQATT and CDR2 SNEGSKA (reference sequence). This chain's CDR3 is CSARPMTGDYEQYF.

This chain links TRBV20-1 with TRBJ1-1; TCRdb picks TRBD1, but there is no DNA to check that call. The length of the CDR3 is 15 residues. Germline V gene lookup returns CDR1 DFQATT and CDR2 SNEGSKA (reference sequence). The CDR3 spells CSARETTRGNTEAFF.

The CDR3 region is CSASRESASAYYEQYF. V is TRBV20-1 and J is TRBJ2-7; TCRdb calls TRBD2, which cannot be checked without DNA. This CDR3 spans 16 amino acids. The germline V gene has CDR1 DFQATT and CDR2 SNEGSKA (reference sequence).

This CDR3 reads CSAGQGGDQPQHF. The rearrangement links TRBV20-1 to TRBJ1-5. The V gene's germline CDR1 is DFQATT and CDR2 SNEGSKA (reference sequence). CDR3 length equals 13 residues.

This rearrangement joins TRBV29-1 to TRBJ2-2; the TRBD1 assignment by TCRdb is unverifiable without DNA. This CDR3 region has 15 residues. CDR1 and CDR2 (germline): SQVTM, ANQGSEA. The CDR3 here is CSVYGSGTNTGELFF.

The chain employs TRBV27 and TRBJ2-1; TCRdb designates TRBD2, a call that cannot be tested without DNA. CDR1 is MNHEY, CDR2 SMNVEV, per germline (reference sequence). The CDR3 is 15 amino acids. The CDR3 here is CASSYLAGGRNEQFF.

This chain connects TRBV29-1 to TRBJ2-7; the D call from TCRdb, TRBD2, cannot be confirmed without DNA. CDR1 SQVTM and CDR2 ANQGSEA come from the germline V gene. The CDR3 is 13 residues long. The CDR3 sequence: CSARTSGTYEQYF.

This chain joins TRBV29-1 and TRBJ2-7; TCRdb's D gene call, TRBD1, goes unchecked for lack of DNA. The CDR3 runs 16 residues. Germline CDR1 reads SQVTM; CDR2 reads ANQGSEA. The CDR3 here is CSVEAPDRGEFGEQYF.

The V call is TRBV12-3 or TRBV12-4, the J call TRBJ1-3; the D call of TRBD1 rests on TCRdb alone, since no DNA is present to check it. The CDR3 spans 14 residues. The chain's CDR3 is CASADRPSGNTIYF.

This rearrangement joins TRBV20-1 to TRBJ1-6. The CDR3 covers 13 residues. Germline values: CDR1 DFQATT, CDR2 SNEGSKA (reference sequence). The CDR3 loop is CSAKGGYNSPLHF.

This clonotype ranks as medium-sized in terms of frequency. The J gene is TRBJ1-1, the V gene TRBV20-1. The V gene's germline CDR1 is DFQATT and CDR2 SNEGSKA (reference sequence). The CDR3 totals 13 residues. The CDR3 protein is CSARTRMNTEAFF.

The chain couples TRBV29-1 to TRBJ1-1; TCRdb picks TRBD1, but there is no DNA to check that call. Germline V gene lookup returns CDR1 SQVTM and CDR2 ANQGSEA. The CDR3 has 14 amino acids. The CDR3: CSVTTRTGGTEAFF.